The 17 T cell receptor beta chains in this list originate from one sample, sequenced in a study of shared T cell receptors in the human thymus. TCRdb's copy holds only in-frame clones and misses some; the assay was immunoSEQ multiplex PCR. The sample includes approximately 580,000 clones, approximately 78% of them seen just once. This sample was also put to use in a study of human thymus T cells.

The sample taken for sequencing was thymocytes. The receptors derive from a boy in the first two years of life with a congenital heart defect.

The chain has TRBV2 and TRBJ2-5, with 7 bases identical to TRBD2. From germline, CDR1 is SNHLY and CDR2 FYNNEI. The V gene end was trimmed by 6 bases and the J gene end by 5 bases; junction bases not matched to a gene: 12. The CDR3 contains 15 residues. As DNA, the CDR3 is TGTGCCAGCAGAGTACTAGCGTGTCGCGCCGAGACCCAGTACTTC. Its translation is CASRVLACRAETQYF.

The genes are TRBV4-2 and TRBJ2-7, with 8 bases fitting TRBD2. V lost 6 bases, J lost 4 bases, and 14 bases stayed unmatched. The CDR3 is made up of 16 amino acids. Looked up from germline, CDR1 is LGHNA and CDR2 is YNFKEQ. CDR3 coding DNA: TGTGCCAGCAGGCCCGAACTAGTCGGGAGGGTTTACGAGCAGTACTTC. It encodes CASRPELVGRVYEQYF.

The chain employs TRBV29-1 and TRBJ2-7; 14 nucleotides align to TRBD2. CDR3 length: 16 residues. From germline, CDR1 is SQVTM and CDR2 ANQGSEA. V shed 7 bases, J shed 2 bases, and the junction held 10 bases outside the gene matches. The CDR3 loop is CSAEQGTSGRPYEQYF. CDR3 coding DNA: TGCAGCGCCGAACAGGGGACTAGCGGGAGACCCTACGAGCAGTACTTC.

This chain uses TRBV10-3 with TRBJ2-3, with 11 nucleotides matching TRBD2. This CDR3 region has 17 residues. Germline-derived CDR1 and CDR2 are ENHRY and SYGVKD. The junction had 5 bases not matched to a gene; V was cut back by 3 bases and J by 0 bases. CDR3 sequence: CAISERTSGHSTDTQYF. In DNA, the CDR3 is TGTGCCATCAGTGAAAGGACTAGCGGGCATAGCACAGATACGCAGTATTTT.

This clone was observed once. The chain employs TRBV10-1 and TRBJ2-3; tentatively, D is TRBD1 (8 bases). The CDR3 is 16 residues long. CDR1 is WNHNN, CDR2 SYGVQD, per germline (reference sequence). V lost 2 bases and J lost 0, with 12 bases in between. The CDR3 protein is CASSEGRDRSTDTQYF. The CDR3 DNA is TGCGCCAGCAGTGAGGGGAGGGACAGGAGCACAGATACGCAGTATTTT.

The chain is built from TRBV9 and TRBJ2-3; D not resolved. Deletions cut 4 bases from V and 8 bases from J, with 11 bases between. This CDR3 has 12 amino acids. Germline V CDR1 and CDR2: SGDLS, YYNGEE. The CDR3 protein is CASSPIASTQYF. CDR3 bases: TGTGCCAGCAGCCCTATCGCGAGTACGCAGTATTTT.

Worth noting for this clone: Other DNA sequences within the sample encode an identical CDR3. The chain has TRBV9 and TRBJ1-5, with 9 bases that match TRBD1. The CDR3 totals 14 residues. Germline CDR1 is SGDLS and CDR2 is YYNGEE. V was clipped by 3 bases and J by 4 bases; unmatched bases: 2. The CDR3 DNA is TGTGCCAGCAGCGACGGGACAGGGAATCAGCCCCAGCATTTT. Residues: CASSDGTGNQPQHF. The full variable domain, completed using reference TRBV9 and TRBJ1-5, is DSGVTQTPKHLITATGQRVTLRCSPRSGDLSVYWYQQSLDQGLQFLIQYYNGEERAKGNILERFSAQQFPDLHSELNLSSLELGDSALYFCASSDGTGNQPQHFGDGTRLSIL.

The chain recombines TRBV2 with TRBJ2-5; 10 nucleotides match TRBD1. V trimming: 5 bases; J trimming: 5 bases; junction bases outside the gene matches: 5. The length of the CDR3 is 14 residues. CDR1 is SNHLY and CDR2 is FYNNEI in the germline V gene. The CDR3 DNA reads as TGTGCCAGCAGTCGACAGGGGGCAGGGGAGACCCAGTACTTC. Protein sequence: CASSRQGAGETQYF.

This clone was picked up one time. The chain has TRBV27 and TRBJ2-5; the D gene is possibly TRBD1 (6 bases). The V end lost 5 bases, the J end lost 5 bases, and 21 bases lay between the germline ends. The CDR3 consists of 16 residues. Germline V gene sequence: CDR1 MNHEY, CDR2 SMNVEV (reference sequence). CDR3 residues: CASSPPGHGRPETQYF. The CDR3 DNA sequence: TGTGCCAGCAGTCCTCCGGGACATGGGCGTCCCGAGACCCAGTACTTC.

The chain carries TRBV10-1 and TRBJ2-3; 10 bases are shared with TRBD2. V shed 7 bases and J 5 bases; nucleotides not matched to a gene: 9. The length of the CDR3 is 15 residues. The V gene's germline CDR1 is WNHNN and CDR2 SYGVQD (reference sequence). CDR3 DNA sequence: TGCGCCAGCATTTTTAGGAGCGGGAGGGAAGATACGCAGTATTTT. This sequence encodes CASIFRSGREDTQYF.

This chain connects TRBV5-1 to TRBJ1-2, with D perhaps TRBD1 (6 bases). Germline CDR1 SGHRS, CDR2 YFSETQ. V lost 0 bases to trimming and J lost 6 bases, with 9 bases between them. This CDR3 comprises 13 residues. The CDR3 here is CASSLGAGDGYTF. The CDR3 region has the DNA TGCGCCAGCAGCTTGGGGGCAGGGGATGGCTACACCTTC.

A single count supports this clone. The genes are TRBV6-5 and TRBJ1-1, with D possibly TRBD1 on 5 matching bases. V was clipped by 8 bases and J by 4 bases, with 14 bases between them. Germline CDR1 and CDR2: MNHEY and SVGAGI. The CDR3 has 13 residues. The CDR3 nucleotides read TGTGCCAGCCAAGGATGGGGCGGCACTGAAGCTTTCTTT. It yields the protein CASQGWGGTEAFF.

This clone has just a few counts. The gene calls are TRBV6-1 and TRBJ2-7, with 9 bases lining up with TRBD2. Per the germline V gene, CDR1 is MNHNS and CDR2 is SASEGT. After removal of 2 bases from V and 7 bases from J, the junction contained 15 bases not matched to a gene. The CDR3 length is 17 residues. The CDR3 bases are TGTGCCAGCAGTGAACTGGTAGCGGGAGAGCGTCCGGGGGAGCAGTACTTC. Translation: CASSELVAGERPGEQYF.

A word on this clone: Additional DNA sequences in this sample encode the identical CDR3. This CDR3 is CASSPGHLNTEAFF. The CDR3 DNA reads as TGTGCCAGCAGCCCGGGACATTTGAACACTGAAGCTTTCTTT. The chain employs TRBV9 and TRBJ1-1, with D perhaps matching TRBD1 (6 bases). Looked up from germline, CDR1 is SGDLS and CDR2 is YYNGEE. CDR3 length: 14 residues. The V end was cut by 4 bases, the J end by 0 bases, with 10 bases between.

V and J are TRBV6-1 and TRBJ2-2, with a weak D call TRBD1 (7 bases). V shed 8 bases and J shed 6 bases, with 19 bases lying between them. The CDR3 runs 15 residues. Germline loops: CDR1 MNHNS, CDR2 SASEGT. The CDR3 sequence: CASGGRQGGAGELFF. In DNA, the CDR3 is TGTGCCAGCGGGGGGAGACAGGGAGGCGCCGGGGAGCTGTTTTTT.

The CDR3 nucleotides read TGTGCCAGCAGCTTAGGTGCCAGCGGGAAAGGCATTGCTAGCACAGATACGCAGTATTTT. Amino acids: CASSLGASGKGIASTDTQYF. This chain uses TRBV7-6 with TRBJ2-3, with 7 bases identical to TRBD2. J was trimmed by 0 bases and V by 1 base; bases with no gene match: 16. Germline V gives CDR1 SGHVS, CDR2 FNYEAQ. The CDR3 consists of 20 residues.

The chain employs TRBV28 and TRBJ2-6; D ambiguous. Trimming cost V 5 bases and J 3 bases, with 8 bases left between them. Germline CDR1 and CDR2: MDHEN and SYDVKM. The CDR3 totals 14 residues. CDR3 DNA: TGTGCCAGCAGTCCCTACTTTGGGGCCAACGTCCTGACTTTC. Translated, it gives CASSPYFGANVLTF.